This entry is about one T cell receptor beta chain. What it binds is not known. These data are taken from a study of identifying expanded T cells in peripheral blood. General study points: Technical replicates showed about 1.1 changed clones; roughly two weeks 15 to 20; four weeks 19. Clone count variance between two-week samples rose with total template count.

The CDR3 has 15 amino acids. The V and J ends lost 6 bases and 2 bases respectively, with 11 bases between them. Per the germline V gene, CDR1 is MNHEY and CDR2 is SVGAGI. The data were produced by immunoSEQ multiplex PCR, yet TCRdb's version contains in-frame clones alone and is incomplete. The profile shows approximately 100,000 clones, about 89% of them singletons. During the collection period, no donor immune events like infections were recorded. Sequencing was carried out using blood. This chain links TRBV6-5 with TRBJ2-6; TRBD1 is a possible D gene (6 bases). The TCR comes from a person aged 18 to 70 in good health. CDR3 in amino acids: CASRGADAGANVLTF. In DNA, the CDR3 is TGTGCCAGCAGGGGGGCGGACGCTGGGGCCAACGTCCTGACTTTC.